These 3 T cell receptor beta chains were sequenced from one sample in a study of blood T cell repertoires in COVID-19. The data were produced by immunoSEQ multiplex PCR, yet TCRdb's version contains in-frame clones alone and is incomplete. The sample includes 150,000 to 200,000 clones, about 84% of them seen just once. Sequencing input: peripheral blood. The source of these receptors is a human donor in a cohort sampled during active COVID-19.

This rearrangement joins TRBV4-1 to TRBJ2-3; D might be TRBD1 (6 bases). In germline, CDR1 is MGHRA, CDR2 YSYEKL. The CDR3 loop spans 16 amino acids. Trimming cost V 4 bases and J 0 bases, with 14 bases left between them. The CDR3 sequence: CASSPGTPQSTDTQYF. CDR3 DNA: TGCGCCAGCAGCCCAGGGACACCGCAGAGCACAGATACGCAGTATTTT.

The chain employs TRBV6-5 and TRBJ2-7, with D tentatively TRBD2 (6 bases). Germline loops: CDR1 MNHEY, CDR2 SVGAGI. The ends were cut back, 2 bases at V and 5 bases at J, with 16 bases in the middle. The CDR3 is 15 residues long. CDR3 in amino acids: CASSYDRGFGNEQYF. Written as DNA, the CDR3 is TGTGCCAGCAGTTACGATCGGGGGTTTGGTAACGAGCAGTACTTC.

A note on this clone: Other DNA sequences in the same sample also yield this CDR3. The chain uses TRBV12-3 or TRBV12-4 and TRBJ1-1; D is undetermined. V lost 3 bases, J lost 0 bases, and 5 bases lay in between. The CDR3 consists of 13 residues. CDR3: CASSFYMNTEAFF. CDR3 DNA sequence: TGTGCCAGCAGTTTCTATATGAACACTGAAGCTTTCTTT.